This T cell receptor (beta chain) was identified in a study of blood T cell repertoires in COVID-19. TCRdb's copy holds only in-frame clones and misses some; the assay was immunoSEQ multiplex PCR. The sample carries around 260,000 clones, under 90% recorded once. The CDR3 runs 16 residues. The germline V gene has CDR1 SEHNR and CDR2 FQNEAQ (reference sequence). Trimming removed 2 bases at V and 3 bases at J, with 14 bases between. This rearrangement joins TRBV7-9 to TRBJ1-3; a possible D gene is TRBD1 (6 bases). Sequencing was performed on peripheral blood. The TCR originated in a woman aged 50 to 65 who had recovered from COVID-19. The CDR3 spells CASSLLAGEGGNTIYF. The CDR3 bases are TGTGCCAGCAGCTTATTGGCAGGGGAAGGTGGAAACACCATATATTTT.